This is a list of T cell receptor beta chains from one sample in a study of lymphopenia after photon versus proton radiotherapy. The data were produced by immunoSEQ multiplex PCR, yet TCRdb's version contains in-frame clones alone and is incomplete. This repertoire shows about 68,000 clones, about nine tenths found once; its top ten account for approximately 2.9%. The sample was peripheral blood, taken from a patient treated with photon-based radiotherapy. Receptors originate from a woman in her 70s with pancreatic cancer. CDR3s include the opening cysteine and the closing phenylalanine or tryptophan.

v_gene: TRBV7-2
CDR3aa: CASSGRNYGYTF

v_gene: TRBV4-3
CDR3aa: CASSQKQWTNTEAFF

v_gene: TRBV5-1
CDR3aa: CASSLRGDSNQPQHF

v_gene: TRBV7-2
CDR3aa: CASSLDAGGSGGYNEQFF

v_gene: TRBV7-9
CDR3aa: CASSLVGGRETQYF

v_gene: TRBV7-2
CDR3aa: CASSLTGGRQDTQYF

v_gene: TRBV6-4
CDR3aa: CASSEQISTDTQYF

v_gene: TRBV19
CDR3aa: CASSKQGARLVEQYF

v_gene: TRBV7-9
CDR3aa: CASSKGLAGIYEQYF

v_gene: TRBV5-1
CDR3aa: CASSLAPGQTNEKLFF

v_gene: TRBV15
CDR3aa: CATSRSLGTGLTGELFF

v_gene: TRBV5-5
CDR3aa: CASERWTGAYEQYF

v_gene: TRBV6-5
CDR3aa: CASSLRQGADTQYF

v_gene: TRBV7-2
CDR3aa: CASSLFGGTTYEQYF

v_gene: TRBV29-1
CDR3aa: CSVAWPISETQYF

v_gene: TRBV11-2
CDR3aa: CASSSWGDRADYGYTF

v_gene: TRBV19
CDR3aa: CASSIGGTEKQETQYF

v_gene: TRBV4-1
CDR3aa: CASSQATGQTNTGELFF

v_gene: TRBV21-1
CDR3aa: CASSKGTVRNQPQHF

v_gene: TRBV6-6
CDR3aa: CASSTGSRNIQYF

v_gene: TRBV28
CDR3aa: CASSVDRNTIYF

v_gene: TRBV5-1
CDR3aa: CASSSGGADNYGYTF

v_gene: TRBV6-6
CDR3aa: CASSYSKGTDLGYTF

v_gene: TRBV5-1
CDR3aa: CASSSGQGVSTEAFF

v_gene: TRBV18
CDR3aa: CASSPTSGNYEQYF

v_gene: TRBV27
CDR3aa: CASSRQGGGTQYF

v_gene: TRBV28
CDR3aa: CASHTIQGIRAFF

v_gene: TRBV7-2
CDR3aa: CASSSLDRVRTQYF

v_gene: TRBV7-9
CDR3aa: CASSLVSGRSYEQYF

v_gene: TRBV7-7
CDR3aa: CASSLKVELTQYF

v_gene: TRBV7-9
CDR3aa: CASSPLGGAGDYEQYF

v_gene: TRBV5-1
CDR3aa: CASSLGGSEGQAFF

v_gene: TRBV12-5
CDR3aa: CASGLTSGRTGELFF